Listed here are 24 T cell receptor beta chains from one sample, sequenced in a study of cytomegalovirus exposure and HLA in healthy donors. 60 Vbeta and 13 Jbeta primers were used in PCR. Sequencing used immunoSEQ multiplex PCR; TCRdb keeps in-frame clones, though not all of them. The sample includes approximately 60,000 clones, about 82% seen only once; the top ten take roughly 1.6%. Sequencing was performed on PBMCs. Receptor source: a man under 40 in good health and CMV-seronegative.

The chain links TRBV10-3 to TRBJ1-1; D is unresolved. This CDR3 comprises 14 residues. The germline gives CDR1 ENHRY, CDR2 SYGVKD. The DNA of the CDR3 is TGTGCTTCTGGGCTTGCGGGTGAGGACACTGAAGCTTTCTTT. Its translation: CASGLAGEDTEAFF.

CDR3 in DNA: TGCAGCGCCCGGGCGGGGACAGGGTCTTCCGAGCAGTACTTC. Translation: CSARAGTGSSEQYF. The rearrangement links TRBV29-1 to TRBJ2-7; 9 bases are a match to TRBD1. V shed 7 bases and J 6 bases; nucleotides not matched to a gene: 13. The CDR3 totals 14 residues. The germline gives CDR1 SQVTM, CDR2 ANQGSEA.

The DNA for the CDR3 is TGTGCCAGCAGCTCCGGGACAGATCGCTACACCTTC. It translates to CASSSGTDRYTF. The chain recombines TRBV7-2 with TRBJ1-2; 7 bases align to TRBD1. V was pared by 4 bases and J by 9 bases, with 5 bases of the junction left unmatched. Germline CDR1 SGHTA, CDR2 FQGNSA. This CDR3 contains 12 residues.

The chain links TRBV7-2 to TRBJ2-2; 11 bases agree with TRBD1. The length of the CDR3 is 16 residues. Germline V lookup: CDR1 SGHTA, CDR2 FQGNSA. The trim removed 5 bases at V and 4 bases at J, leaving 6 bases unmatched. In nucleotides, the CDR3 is TGTGCCAGCAGCCCCAAGGACAGGGGGCGCACCGGGGAGCTGTTTTTT. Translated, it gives CASSPKDRGRTGELFF.

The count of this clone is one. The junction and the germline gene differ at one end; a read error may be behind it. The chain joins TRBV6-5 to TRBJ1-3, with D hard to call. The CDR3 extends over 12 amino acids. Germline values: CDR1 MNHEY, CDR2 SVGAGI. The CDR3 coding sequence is TGTGCCAGCAGCCTCTATGGAGACACCATATATTTT. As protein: CASSLYGDTIYF.

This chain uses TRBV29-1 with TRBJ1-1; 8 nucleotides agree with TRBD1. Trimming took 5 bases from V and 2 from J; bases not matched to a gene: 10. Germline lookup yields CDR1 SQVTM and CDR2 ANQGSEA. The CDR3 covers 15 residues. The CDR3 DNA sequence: TGCAGCGTTTCCCGCCGACAGGGGCCAAACACTGAAGCTTTCTTT. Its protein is CSVSRRQGPNTEAFF.

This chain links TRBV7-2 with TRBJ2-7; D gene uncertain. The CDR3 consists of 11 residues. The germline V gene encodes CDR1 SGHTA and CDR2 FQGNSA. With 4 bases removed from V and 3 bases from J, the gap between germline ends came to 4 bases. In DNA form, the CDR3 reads TGTGCCAGCAGCTCCCTCTACGAGCAGTACTTC. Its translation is CASSSLYEQYF.

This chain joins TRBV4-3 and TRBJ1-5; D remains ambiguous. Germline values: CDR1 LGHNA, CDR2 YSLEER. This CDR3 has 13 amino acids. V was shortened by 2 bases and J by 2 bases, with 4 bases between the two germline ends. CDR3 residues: CASSQQGNQPQHF. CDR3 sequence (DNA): TGCGCCAGCAGCCAACAGGGCAATCAGCCCCAGCATTTT.

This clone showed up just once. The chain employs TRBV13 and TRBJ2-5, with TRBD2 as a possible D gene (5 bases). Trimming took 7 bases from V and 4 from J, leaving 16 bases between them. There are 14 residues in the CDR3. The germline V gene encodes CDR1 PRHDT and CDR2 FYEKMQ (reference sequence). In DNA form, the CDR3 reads TGTGCCAGCATCAGATGGGGAGTCGGAGAGACCCAGTACTTC. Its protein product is CASIRWGVGETQYF. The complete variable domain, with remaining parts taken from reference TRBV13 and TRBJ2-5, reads AAGVIQSPRHLIKEKRETATLKCYPIPRHDTVYWYQQGPGQDPQFLISFYEKMQSDKGSIPDRFSAQQFSDYHSELNMSSLELGDSALYFCASIRWGVGETQYFGPGTRLLVL.

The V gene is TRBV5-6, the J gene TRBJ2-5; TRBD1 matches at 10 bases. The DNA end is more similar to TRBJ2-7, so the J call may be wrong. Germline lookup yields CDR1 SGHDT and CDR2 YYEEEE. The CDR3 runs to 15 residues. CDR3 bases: TGTGCCAGCAGCTTGAAGGGACAGGGGTGGAACGAGCAGTACTTC. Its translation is CASSLKGQGWNEQYF.

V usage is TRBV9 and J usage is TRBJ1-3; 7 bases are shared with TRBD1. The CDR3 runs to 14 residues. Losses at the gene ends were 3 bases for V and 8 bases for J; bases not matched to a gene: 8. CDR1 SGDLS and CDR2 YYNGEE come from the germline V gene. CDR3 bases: TGTGCCAGCAGCGATGACAGGGCTAGCGACACCATATATTTT. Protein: CASSDDRASDTIYF. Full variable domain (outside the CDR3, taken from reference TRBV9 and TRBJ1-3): DSGVTQTPKHLITATGQRVTLRCSPRSGDLSVYWYQQSLDQGLQFLIQYYNGEERAKGNILERFSAQQFPDLHSELNLSSLELGDSALYFCASSDDRASDTIYFGEGSWLTVV.

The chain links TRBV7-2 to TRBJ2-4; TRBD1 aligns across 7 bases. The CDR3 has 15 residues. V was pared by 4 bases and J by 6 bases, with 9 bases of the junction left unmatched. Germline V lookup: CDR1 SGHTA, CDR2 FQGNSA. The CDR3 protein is CASSSQGLEGNIQYF. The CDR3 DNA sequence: TGTGCCAGCAGCTCACAGGGGCTCGAGGGAAACATTCAGTACTTC. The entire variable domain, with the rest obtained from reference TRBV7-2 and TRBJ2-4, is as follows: GAGVSQSPSNKVTEKGKDVELRCDPISGHTALYWYRQSLGQGLEFLIYFQGNSAPDKSGLPSDRFSAERTGGSVSTLTIQRTQQEDSAVYLCASSSQGLEGNIQYFGAGTRLSVL.

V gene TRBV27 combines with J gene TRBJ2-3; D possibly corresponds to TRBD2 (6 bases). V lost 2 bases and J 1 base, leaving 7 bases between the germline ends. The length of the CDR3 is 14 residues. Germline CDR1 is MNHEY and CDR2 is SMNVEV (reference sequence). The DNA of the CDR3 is TGTGCCAGCAGTTTAGGAGGGGGCACAGATACGCAGTATTTT. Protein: CASSLGGGTDTQYF.

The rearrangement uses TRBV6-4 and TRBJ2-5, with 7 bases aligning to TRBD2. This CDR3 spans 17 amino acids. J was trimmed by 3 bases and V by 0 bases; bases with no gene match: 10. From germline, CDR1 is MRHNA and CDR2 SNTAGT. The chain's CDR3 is CASSDSIRGAGEETQYF. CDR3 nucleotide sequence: TGTGCCAGCAGTGACTCGATTCGTGGCGCGGGGGAAGAGACCCAGTACTTC.

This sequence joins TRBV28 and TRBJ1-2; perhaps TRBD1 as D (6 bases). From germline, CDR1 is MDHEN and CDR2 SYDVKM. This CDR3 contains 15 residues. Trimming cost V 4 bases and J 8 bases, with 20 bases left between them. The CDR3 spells CASSWVLDRSEGYTF. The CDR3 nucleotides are TGTGCCAGCAGTTGGGTGCTGGACAGATCGGAAGGCTACACCTTC.

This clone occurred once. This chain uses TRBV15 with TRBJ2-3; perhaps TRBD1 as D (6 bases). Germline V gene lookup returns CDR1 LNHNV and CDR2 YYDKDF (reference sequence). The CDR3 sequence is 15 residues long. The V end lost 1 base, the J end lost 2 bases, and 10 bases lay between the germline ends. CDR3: CATSRVRGYTDTQYF. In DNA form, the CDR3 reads TGTGCCACCAGCAGAGTAAGGGGGTACACAGATACGCAGTATTTT.

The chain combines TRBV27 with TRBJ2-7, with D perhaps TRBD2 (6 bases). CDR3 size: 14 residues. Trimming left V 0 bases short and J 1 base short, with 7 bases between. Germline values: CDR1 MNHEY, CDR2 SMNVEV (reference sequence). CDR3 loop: CASSLSGTSYEQYF. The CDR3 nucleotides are TGTGCCAGCAGTTTATCCGGGACTTCCTACGAGCAGTACTTC.

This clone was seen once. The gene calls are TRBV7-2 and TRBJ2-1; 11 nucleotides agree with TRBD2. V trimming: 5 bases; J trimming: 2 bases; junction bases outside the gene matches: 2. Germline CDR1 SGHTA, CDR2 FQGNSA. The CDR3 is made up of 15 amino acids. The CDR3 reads CASSNSGGAYNEQFF. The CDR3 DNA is TGTGCCAGCAGCAATAGCGGGGGGGCCTACAATGAGCAGTTCTTC.

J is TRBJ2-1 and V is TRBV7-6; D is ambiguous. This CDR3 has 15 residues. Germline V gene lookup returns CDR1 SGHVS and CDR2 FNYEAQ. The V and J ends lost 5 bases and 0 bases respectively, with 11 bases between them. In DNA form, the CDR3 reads TGTGCCAGCAGCCCCAGGCAGAGCTCCTACAATGAGCAGTTCTTC. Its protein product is CASSPRQSSYNEQFF.

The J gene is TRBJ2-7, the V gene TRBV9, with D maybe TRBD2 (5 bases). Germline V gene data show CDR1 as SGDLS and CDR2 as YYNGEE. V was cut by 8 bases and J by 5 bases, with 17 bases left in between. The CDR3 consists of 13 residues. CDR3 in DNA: TGTGCCAGGTTGGGGATAGCGTTAAACGAGCAGTACTTC. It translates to CARLGIALNEQYF.

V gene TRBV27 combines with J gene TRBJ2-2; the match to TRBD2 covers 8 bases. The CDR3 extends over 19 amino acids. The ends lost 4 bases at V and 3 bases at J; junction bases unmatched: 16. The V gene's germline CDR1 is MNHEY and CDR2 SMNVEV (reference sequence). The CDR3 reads CASSSLGGEVDRHTGELFF. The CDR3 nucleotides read TGTGCCAGCAGTTCCCTCGGGGGGGAAGTCGATCGGCACACCGGGGAGCTGTTTTTT.

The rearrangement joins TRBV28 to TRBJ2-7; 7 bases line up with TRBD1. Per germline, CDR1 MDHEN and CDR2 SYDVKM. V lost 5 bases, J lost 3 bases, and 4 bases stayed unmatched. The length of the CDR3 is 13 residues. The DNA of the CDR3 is TGTGCCAGCAGTCCGTCAGGGGGCTACGAGCAGTACTTC. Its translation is CASSPSGGYEQYF. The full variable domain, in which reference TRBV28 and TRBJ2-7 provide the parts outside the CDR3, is DVKVTQSSRYLVKRTGEKVFLECVQDMDHENMFWYRQDPGLGLRLIYFSYDVKMKEKGDIPEGYSVSREKKERFSLILESASTNQTSMYLCASSPSGGYEQYFGPGTRLTVT.

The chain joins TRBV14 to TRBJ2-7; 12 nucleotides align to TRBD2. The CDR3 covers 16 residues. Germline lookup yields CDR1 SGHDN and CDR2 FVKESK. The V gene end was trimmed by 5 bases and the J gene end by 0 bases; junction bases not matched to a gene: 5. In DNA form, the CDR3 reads TGTGCCAGCAGCGGTCGGACTAGCGGGACCTCCTACGAGCAGTACTTC. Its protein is CASSGRTSGTSYEQYF.

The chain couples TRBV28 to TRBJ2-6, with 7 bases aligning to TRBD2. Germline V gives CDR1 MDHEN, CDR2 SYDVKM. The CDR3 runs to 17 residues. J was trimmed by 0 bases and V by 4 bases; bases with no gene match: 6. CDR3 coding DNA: TGTGCCAGCAGTTCCGGACTAGGAAACTCTGGGGCCAACGTCCTGACTTTC. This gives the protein CASSSGLGNSGANVLTF. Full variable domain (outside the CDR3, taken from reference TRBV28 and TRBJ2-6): DVKVTQSSRYLVKRTGEKVFLECVQDMDHENMFWYRQDPGLGLRLIYFSYDVKMKEKGDIPEGYSVSREKKERFSLILESASTNQTSMYLCASSSGLGNSGANVLTFGAGSRLTVL.